What follows are 22 T cell receptor beta chains derived from one specimen sequenced in a study of T cells in localized non-small cell lung cancer (dated by TCRdb to the early 2020s). The method behind the library was the immunoSEQ multiplex PCR assay. The table was pulled from immuneACCESS by TCRdb, which kept in-frame rearrangements only. Such tables lose some clones; where checked, under half of the loss comes from unresolved V genes, and the rest has no known cause. The sample includes over 40,000 clones, with approximately 88% observed a single time. The ten largest clones add up to roughly a sixth of the sample. Sequencing was performed on peripheral blood mononuclear cells, taken before any cancer treatment. The receptor source for this set is a man aged 40-75 years with stage III lung adenocarcinoma.

The genes are TRBV7-9 and TRBJ1-1; D call uncertain. Germline V gives CDR1 SEHNR, CDR2 FQNEAQ (reference sequence). With 3 bases removed from V and 4 bases from J, the gap between germline ends came to 15 bases. This CDR3 region has 15 residues. CDR3 amino acids: CASSFGGSLGTEAFF. CDR3 nucleotides: TGTGCCAGCAGCTTTGGTGGGAGCTTAGGCACTGAAGCTTTCTTT.

V and J are TRBV7-9 and TRBJ2-7; tentative D call: TRBD1 (6 bases). The germline gives CDR1 SEHNR, CDR2 FQNEAQ (reference sequence). V was trimmed by 5 bases and J by 3 bases, leaving 11 bases between them. This CDR3 is built from 13 residues. The CDR3 nucleotides are TGTGCCAGCAGCCTAGGCAGGGGCTACGAGCAGTACTTC. Translating gives CASSLGRGYEQYF.

The chain combines TRBV30 with TRBJ1-2, with D hard to call. CDR3 length: 13 residues. With 1 base removed from V and 2 bases from J, the gap between germline ends came to 8 bases. Germline CDR1 and CDR2: GTSNPN and SVGIG (reference sequence). This CDR3 reads CAWSDQMNYGYTF. CDR3 DNA sequence: TGTGCCTGGAGTGATCAGATGAACTATGGCTACACCTTC. Full variable domain (rest looked up from reference TRBV30 and TRBJ1-2): SQTIHQWPATLVQPVGSPLSLECTVEGTSNPNLYWYRQAAGRGLQLLFYSVGIGQISSEVPQNLSASRPQDRQFILSSKKLLLSDSGFYLCAWSDQMNYGYTFGSGTRLTVV.

In this sample, this clone turned up once. The V call is TRBV15, the J call TRBJ2-1; 8 bases map to TRBD1. Losses at the gene ends were 4 bases for V and 9 bases for J; bases not matched to a gene: 5. In germline, CDR1 is LNHNV, CDR2 YYDKDF (reference sequence). CDR3 length equals 13 residues. As DNA, the CDR3 is TGTGCCACCAGCAAGGGACAGGCCGTTGAGCAGTTCTTC. It codes for CATSKGQAVEQFF.

The CDR3 bases are TGCGCCAGCAGCTTGGGGGACCGAGACACTGAAGCTTTCTTT. This translates into CASSLGDRDTEAFF. The chain combines TRBV5-1 with TRBJ1-1; possible D gene TRBD1, 5 bases. The CDR3 is 14 amino acids. Trimming took off 0 bases at V and 3 bases at J, with 9 bases between the two ends. Germline V gives CDR1 SGHRS, CDR2 YFSETQ.

The rearrangement joins TRBV7-2 to TRBJ1-2; D might be TRBD1 (6 bases). CDR1 and CDR2 from the germline V gene are SGHTA and FQGNSA. This CDR3 region has 14 residues. The ends were cut back, 3 bases at V and 2 bases at J, with 10 bases in the middle. CDR3: CASSLGGMNYGYTF. The CDR3 DNA reads TGTGCCAGCAGCTTGGGGGGCATGAACTATGGCTACACCTTC.

V gene TRBV18 combines with J gene TRBJ2-5; D unclear. Deletions cut 1 base from V and 1 base from J, with 7 bases between. Germline CDR1 reads KGHSH; CDR2 reads LQKENI. This CDR3 is 14 amino acids long. The CDR3 sequence is CASSPRTAQETQYF. DNA of the CDR3: TGTGCCAGCTCACCACGTACAGCCCAAGAGACCCAGTACTTC.

The chain uses TRBV7-9 and TRBJ2-5; 7 bases map to TRBD1. V shed 7 bases and J 5 bases; nucleotides not matched to a gene: 13. CDR3 length: 15 residues. Germline V lookup: CDR1 SEHNR, CDR2 FQNEAQ (reference sequence). The CDR3 loop reads CASTLGTDQAETQYF. As DNA, the CDR3 is TGTGCCAGCACCCTAGGGACAGACCAAGCGGAGACCCAGTACTTC.

The CDR3 protein is CAWSDYFGEQYF. DNA for the CDR3: TGTGCCTGGAGTGATTATTTTGGCGAGCAGTACTTC. V and J are TRBV30 and TRBJ2-7; D is unclear. CDR3 size: 12 residues. V lost 1 base and J 6 bases, leaving 10 bases between the germline ends. CDR1 and CDR2 from the germline V gene are GTSNPN and SVGIG (reference sequence).

The chain has TRBV19 and TRBJ1-2; a weak D match, TRBD1 (5 bases). V lost 5 bases to trimming and J lost 1 base, with 14 bases between them. CDR3 length: 15 amino acids. Germline CDR1 is LNHDA and CDR2 is SQIVND (reference sequence). As DNA, the CDR3 is TGTGCCAGTAGTCTCCGGGACCAGGGTAACTATGGCTACACCTTC. It is translated as CASSLRDQGNYGYTF.

This clone was seen a single time. The chain links TRBV5-6 to TRBJ1-1; 11 nucleotides line up with TRBD1. The trim removed 2 bases at V and 4 bases at J, leaving 1 base unmatched. The length of the CDR3 is 14 residues. Germline V CDR1 and CDR2: SGHDT, YYEEEE. CDR3 nucleotide sequence: TGTGCCAGCAGCTTCGGGACAGGGGGCACTGAAGCTTTCTTT. Its translation is CASSFGTGGTEAFF.

This clone came up once. As DNA, the CDR3 is TGTGCCTGGAGTGTACAGACTAGCGGGGTGGGGGAGCAGGAGGAGCAGTACTTC. Encoded protein: CAWSVQTSGVGEQEEQYF. The chain combines TRBV30 with TRBJ2-7; 11 bases are a match to TRBD2. CDR3 length: 18 amino acids. V was pared by 0 bases and J by 7 bases, with 17 bases of the junction left unmatched. CDR1 GTSNPN and CDR2 SVGIG come from the germline V gene (reference sequence).

V is TRBV6-1 and J is TRBJ2-6, with unresolved D. Germline lookup yields CDR1 MNHNS and CDR2 SASEGT. V was cut by 3 bases and J by 2 bases, with 8 bases left in between. The CDR3 contains 15 residues. Written as DNA, the CDR3 is TGTGCCAGCAGTGAGATCCCAACTGGGGCCAACGTCCTGACTTTC. It specifies CASSEIPTGANVLTF.

This chain links TRBV5-1 with TRBJ1-1, with TRBD1 matching over 8 bases. The CDR3 is 14 residues long. CDR1 is SGHRS and CDR2 is YFSETQ in the germline V gene. Unmatched junction bases numbered 2, after V lost 0 bases and J lost 4 bases. The CDR3 protein is CASSLAGTGTEAFF. The DNA for the CDR3 is TGCGCCAGCAGCTTGGCCGGGACAGGCACTGAAGCTTTCTTT.

The chain has TRBV27 and TRBJ1-2, with D perhaps matching TRBD1 (5 bases). The CDR3 length is 17 residues. With 8 bases removed from V and 3 bases from J, the gap between germline ends came to 25 bases. Germline-derived CDR1 and CDR2 are MNHEY and SMNVEV (reference sequence). For the CDR3, the DNA is TGTGCCAGCTCAGCCCTAGGGGTCAGGCCTAGTGACTATGGCTACACCTTC. This codes for CASSALGVRPSDYGYTF.

The chain carries TRBV5-1 and TRBJ1-5; 7 positions match TRBD1. The germline V gene has CDR1 SGHRS and CDR2 YFSETQ. The CDR3 is 15 amino acids. Losses at the gene ends were 1 base for V and 7 bases for J; bases not matched to a gene: 8. Here the CDR3 DNA reads TGCGCCAGCAGCTTGTTAGGGACAGTGGAGCAGCCCCAGCATTTT. Protein product: CASSLLGTVEQPQHF.

The CDR3 here is CASSQGGVVGELETQYF. CDR3 nucleotides: TGTGCCAGCAGCCAAGGTGGGGTAGTCGGGGAATTAGAGACCCAGTACTTC. The chain couples TRBV4-2 to TRBJ2-5; possibly TRBD2 for D (5 bases). The CDR3 loop spans 17 amino acids. V was trimmed by 1 base and J by 4 bases, leaving 19 bases between them. Germline CDR1 and CDR2: LGHNA and YNFKEQ.

The chain has TRBV15 and TRBJ2-3; a possible D gene is TRBD2 (5 bases). Looked up from germline, CDR1 is LNHNV and CDR2 is YYDKDF (reference sequence). Trimming took off 4 bases at V and 4 bases at J, with 9 bases between the two ends. The CDR3 has 13 amino acids. The CDR3 reads CATSKEDADTQYF. Written as DNA, the CDR3 is TGTGCCACCAGCAAGGAGGATGCAGATACGCAGTATTTT.

The chain carries TRBV19 and TRBJ1-4; D may be TRBD1 (6 bases). Germline V lookup: CDR1 LNHDA, CDR2 SQIVND (reference sequence). Trimming left V 4 bases short and J 3 bases short, with 12 bases between. CDR3 length equals 15 residues. The DNA of the CDR3 is TGTGCCAGTAGTAAGACGGGGGCTCCTAATGAAAAACTGTTTTTT. It encodes CASSKTGAPNEKLFF.

The chain uses TRBV30 and TRBJ2-2; D is unclear. The CDR3 sequence is 12 residues long. The V and J ends lost 3 bases and 7 bases respectively, with 9 bases between them. Germline V gene sequence: CDR1 GTSNPN, CDR2 SVGIG (reference sequence). The CDR3 DNA is TGTGCCTGGAGCCTCTCATTCGGGGAGCTGTTTTTT. This codes for CAWSLSFGELFF. The complete variable domain, with remaining parts taken from reference TRBV30 and TRBJ2-2, reads SQTIHQWPATLVQPVGSPLSLECTVEGTSNPNLYWYRQAAGRGLQLLFYSVGIGQISSEVPQNLSASRPQDRQFILSSKKLLLSDSGFYLCAWSLSFGELFFGEGSRLTVL.

The genes are TRBV19 and TRBJ1-5; the D gene is possibly TRBD1 (5 bases). Germline CDR1 and CDR2: LNHDA and SQIVND (reference sequence). The CDR3 consists of 14 residues. V was trimmed by 1 base and J by 6 bases, leaving 10 bases between them. The CDR3 reads CASSIGDGIQPQHF. For the CDR3, the DNA is TGTGCCAGTAGTATAGGGGACGGAATTCAGCCCCAGCATTTT.

J is TRBJ2-5 and V is TRBV11-3, with TRBD2 identical over 7 bases. This CDR3 has 13 amino acids. Germline CDR1 is SGHNT and CDR2 is YENEEA. Trimming at V came to 5 bases and at J to 5 bases, leaving 5 bases not matched to a gene. For the CDR3, the DNA is TGTGCCAGCAGCATGGCGGGAGAGGAGACCCAGTACTTC. It codes for CASSMAGEETQYF.